The sequence of this T cell receptor (beta chain) was determined in a study of beta chain features in type 1 diabetes. Comment on this clone: Its specificity is not known.

Isolated RNA was reverse transcribed in full, so expressed TCRB transcripts were sequenced. Assay used: immunoSEQ multiplex PCR; TCRdb lists only in-frame clones, some missing. The data show around 250,000 clones, about 24% seen once. General study points: Shorter TCRB CDR3s, moderately but significantly so, were found in Type 1 diabetes patients in all four CD4+ subsets.

Sequenced material: naive CD4+ T cells from blood. The sequence was collected from a woman younger than 45 with type 1 diabetes.

The CDR3, as DNA: TGTGCCAGCAGCTCTCAGGGGGTACTCACTGAAGCTTTCTTT. Translation gives CASSSQGVLTEAFF. The J gene is TRBJ1-1, the V gene TRBV7-9; 7 nucleotides match TRBD1. Germline V gene lookup returns CDR1 SEHNR and CDR2 FQNEAQ (reference sequence). V shed 4 bases, J shed 4 bases, and the junction held 6 bases outside the gene matches. This CDR3 has 14 amino acids.